This TCR beta chain comes out of a study of T cell repertoires in cytomegalovirus infection. Overall study results and limits: Frequencies of public TCR beta families were cumulated, and this identified carriers of CMV plus the relevant HLA. In two of eight donors, the top clonotype was HLA-C-restricted CMV-specific.

This clonotype was observed a handful of times. Its antigen is still unknown. TCRdb used MiXCR to reprocess the reads, holding one entry per CDR3 protein. Among under 350,000 distinct CDR3 sequences listed, 9.5% were seen once. Sample: PBMCs. The receptor was isolated from a human donor in good health (CMV status not recorded). Some clones in this sample may be carry-over from other donors' samples.

The CDR3 DNA follows: TGTGCCAGCAGCTTAGCCCCGGGAGTTGAGCAGTTCTTC. This sequence encodes CASSLAPGVEQFF. The chain combines TRBV7-9 with TRBJ2-1, with D perhaps matching TRBD2 (6 bases). Per the germline V gene, CDR1 is SEHNR and CDR2 is FQNEAQ (reference sequence). There are 13 residues in the CDR3. The ends were cut back, 0 bases at V and 9 bases at J, with 9 bases in the middle.